These T cell receptor beta chains were read from a single sample in a study of cytomegalovirus exposure and HLA in healthy donors. Profiling relied on immunoSEQ multiplex PCR, and the TCRdb table lists in-frame clones only, not all of them. Altogether 100,000 to 150,000 clones are present, under 70% being singletons, with the ten largest covering about 1.5%. Sequencing input: PBMCs. Receptors were obtained from a man between 18 and 29 years old in good health and CMV-seronegative. Both conserved end residues are part of each CDR3. A D gene is named only where the DNA matches it firmly. The size entry is marked missing in some rows and otherwise reads once, few, many or a size class.

CASSQDGTSGSETQYF TGCGCCAGCAGCCAAGACGGGACTAGCGGGAGTGAGACCCAGTACTTC few TRBD2 16 TRBJ2-5 TRBV4-1
CASSQTGGSNQPQHF TGTGCCAGCAGCCAAACAGGGGGTAGCAATCAGCCCCAGCATTTT - TRBD1 15 TRBJ1-5 TRBV6-5
CASRPGTGRGQYF TGTGCCAGCAGACCCGGGACAGGGCGCGGGCAGTACTTC once TRBD1 13 TRBJ2-7 TRBV28
CASSLAGGGADTQYF TGTGCCAGCAGCTTGGCGGGAGGGGGCGCAGATACGCAGTATTTT - - 15 TRBJ2-3 TRBV5-4
CASSYTGGNQPQHF TGTGCCAGCAGTTATACAGGGGGCAATCAGCCCCAGCATTTT once TRBD1 14 TRBJ1-5 TRBV2
CASSDTLADTQYF TGCGCCAGCAGTGACACCCTAGCCGATACGCAGTATTTT - - 13 TRBJ2-3 TRBV10-1
CASSSTGGYNEQFF TGCGCCAGCAGCTCCACCGGGGGATACAATGAGCAGTTCTTC - - 14 TRBJ2-1 TRBV5-1
CASSTRVETQYF TGTGCCAGCAGCACCCGGGTAGAGACCCAGTACTTC - - 12 TRBJ2-5 TRBV9
CASRLGGGLGYEQYF TGTGCCAGCAGACTAGGGGGGGGGCTTGGCTACGAGCAGTACTTC - - 15 TRBJ2-7 TRBV28
CATASGRVADRSYEQYF TGTGCCACCGCCTCCGGTCGGGTAGCGGACCGATCCTACGAGCAGTACTTC - - 17 TRBJ2-7 TRBV15
CASSYSEGGYPF TGTGCCAGCAGTTACTCGGAAGGCGGCTACCCCTTC once - 12 TRBJ1-2 TRBV6-5
CASSYLSSNEKLFF TGTGCCAGCAGTTACCTAAGTTCCAATGAAAAACTGTTTTTT - - 14 TRBJ1-4 TRBV6-5
CAWSFMFYGYTF TGTGCCTGGAGTTTTATGTTTTATGGCTACACCTTC - - 12 TRBJ1-2 TRBV30
CASSETPSEYTDTQYF TGTGCCAGCAGTGAAACCCCTAGCGAGTACACAGATACGCAGTATTTT few - 16 TRBJ2-3 TRBV2
CSVGQGSTDTQYF TGCAGCGTGGGACAGGGAAGCACAGATACGCAGTATTTT - TRBD1 13 TRBJ2-3 TRBV29-1
CASSDVAQNNEQFF TGCGCCAGCAGTGACGTGGCCCAAAACAATGAGCAGTTCTTC - - 14 TRBJ2-1 TRBV10-2
CASSIVTSGTGELFF TGTGCCAGTAGTATAGTGACTAGCGGTACCGGGGAGCTGTTTTTT - TRBD2 15 TRBJ2-2 TRBV19
CASSLAGGGNQPQHF TGCGCCAGCAGTCTCGCGGGAGGGGGGAATCAGCCCCAGCATTTT - - 15 TRBJ1-5 TRBV5-1
CASRRPQGTNNQPQHF TGTGCCAGCCGACGCCCCCAGGGTACGAACAATCAGCCCCAGCATTTT - - 16 TRBJ1-5 TRBV6-6
CASSQEEREVRHEQYF TGTGCCAGCAGCCAAGAAGAACGGGAGGTGCGGCACGAGCAGTACTTC - TRBD2 16 TRBJ2-7 TRBV4-2
CASSLGVAGGPPWEQYF TGTGCCAGCAGCTTAGGAGTGGCGGGAGGGCCCCCCTGGGAGCAGTACTTC - TRBD2 17 TRBJ2-5 TRBV7-6
CASSHDSNSPLHF TGTGCCAGCAGTCACGACAGCAATTCACCCCTCCACTTT few - 13 TRBJ1-6 TRBV28
CAWSPPRGYGEKLFF TGTGCCTGGAGTCCCCCGCGGGGGTACGGAGAAAAACTGTTTTTT - - 15 TRBJ1-4 TRBV30
CASSPSDQRLFFEQYF TGTGCCAGCAGTCCGAGCGACCAACGGTTGTTCTTCGAGCAGTACTTC - - 16 TRBJ2-7 TRBV28
CASSRTGGELFF TGTGCCAGTAGTAGGACAGGCGGGGAGCTGTTTTTT - TRBD1 12 TRBJ2-2 TRBV19
CASTGQGRIGSPLHF TGTGCCAGCACCGGACAGGGGAGAATAGGCTCACCCCTCCACTTT - TRBD1 15 TRBJ1-6 TRBV6-5
CASSSRGGQVTGELFF TGTGCCAGCAGCTCTAGAGGGGGACAGGTCACCGGGGAGCTGTTTTTT once TRBD1 16 TRBJ2-2 TRBV28
CAISGGRTQYF TGTGCCATCAGCGGGGGGAGGACCCAGTACTTC - TRBD2 11 TRBJ2-5 TRBV10-3
CASSLRGWGYTF TGTGCCAGCAGCTTAAGAGGGTGGGGCTACACCTTC - - 12 TRBJ1-2 TRBV7-8
CAWKGDWYGYTF TGTGCCTGGAAAGGGGATTGGTATGGCTACACCTTC - - 12 TRBJ1-2 TRBV30
CASSESRGGEQFF TGCGCCAGCAGTGAGTCGAGGGGGGGTGAGCAGTTCTTC - - 13 TRBJ2-1 TRBV10-2
CASSDSFEAFF TGTGCCAGTAGCGACAGCTTCGAAGCTTTCTTT - - 11 TRBJ1-1 TRBV19
CASSWPGQGSYEQYF TGTGCCAGCAGCTGGCCGGGACAGGGCTCATACGAGCAGTACTTC - TRBD1 15 TRBJ2-7 TRBV14
CASSVGTSAGHTYEQYF TGTGCCAGCAGCGTAGGGACCTCGGCGGGCCACACTTACGAGCAGTACTTC - - 17 TRBJ2-7 TRBV9
CASSLGYRQGGNEKLFF TGTGCCAGCAGCTTAGGATATAGACAGGGCGGAAATGAAAAACTGTTTTTT - TRBD1 17 TRBJ1-4 TRBV7-9
CASSQVRLWGQETYEQYF TGTGCCAGCAGCCAAGTTCGTCTCTGGGGACAGGAGACCTACGAGCAGTACTTC few TRBD1 18 TRBJ2-7 TRBV4-2
CASSLATGNTEAFF TGCGCCAGCAGCTTGGCCACAGGGAACACTGAAGCTTTCTTT few - 14 TRBJ1-1 TRBV5-1
CASSYVGGTYNEQFF TGTGCCAGCAGTTACGTTGGGGGGACCTACAATGAGCAGTTCTTC - - 15 TRBJ2-1 TRBV6-6
CASSTGQHQPQHF TGTGCCAGCAGTACCGGACAGCATCAGCCCCAGCATTTT - - 13 TRBJ1-5 TRBV28
CASIMRTLYSNQPQHF TGTGCCAGCATTATGAGGACACTCTATAGCAATCAGCCCCAGCATTTT - - 16 TRBJ1-5 TRBV28
CASSPLGTSPIYNEQFF TGTGCCAGCTCACCACTAGGTACTAGCCCCATCTACAATGAGCAGTTCTTC - - 17 TRBJ2-1 TRBV18
CSAGGQGGPQHF TGCAGCGCTGGGGGACAGGGGGGGCCCCAGCATTTT - TRBD1 12 TRBJ1-5 TRBV29-1
CSSSPRTSGSPEQYF TGTTCCAGCAGTCCCCGGACTAGCGGGAGTCCCGAGCAGTACTTC - TRBD2 15 TRBJ2-7 TRBV2
CASSYGQSYGYTF TGTGCCAGCAGTTACGGGCAGTCCTATGGCTACACCTTC few - 13 TRBJ1-2 TRBV6-5
CASSWVEVSSYNEQFF TGCGCCAGCAGCTGGGTGGAGGTTAGCTCCTACAATGAGCAGTTCTTC few - 16 TRBJ2-1 TRBV5-1
CASSPGQGSQPQHF TGTGCCAGCTCACCGGGTCAGGGGAGTCAGCCCCAGCATTTT - - 14 TRBJ1-5 TRBV18
CASSSLRIYEQYF TGTGCCAGCAGCTCCCTGCGGATCTACGAGCAGTACTTC - - 13 TRBJ2-7 TRBV7-8
CASSLDPGGDEQYF TGTGCCAGCAGCTTAGATCCCGGGGGGGACGAGCAGTACTTC few TRBD2 14 TRBJ2-7 TRBV11-2
CASRRQGMHTGELFF TGTGCCAGCAGGCGACAGGGCATGCACACCGGGGAGCTGTTTTTT once TRBD1 15 TRBJ2-2 TRBV7-9
CSSSLGSGVSYEQYF TGTTCCAGCAGCTTAGGTAGCGGAGTATCCTACGAGCAGTACTTC few - 15 TRBJ2-7 TRBV7-9
CASSKVQGPRYF TGTGCCAGCAGCAAAGTTCAGGGTCCTAGGTACTTC - - 12 TRBJ2-7 TRBV21-1
CATSRGLPKTDTQYF TGTGCCACCAGCAGAGGGTTACCTAAAACAGATACGCAGTATTTT - - 15 TRBJ2-3 TRBV15
CASSQSVNEQFF TGCGCCAGCAGCCAATCGGTGAATGAGCAGTTCTTC - - 12 TRBJ2-1 TRBV4-1
CASLVVGVSGNTIYF TGTGCCAGCTTAGTAGTGGGAGTCTCTGGAAACACCATATATTTT few - 15 TRBJ1-3 TRBV6-1